A selection of T cell receptor beta chains follows, all from one sample in a study of T cell responses to AZD1222 COVID-19 vaccine. The repertoire was sequenced with immunoSEQ multiplex PCR; TCRdb's copy has only in-frame clones and lacks some. The profile covers 130,000 to 150,000 clones, with 92% appearing a single time and roughly 1.8% taken by the ten largest. Sequenced material: peripheral blood, taken on day 0 of AZD1222 vaccination. Every receptor here comes from an adult in good health. Both conserved end residues are part of each CDR3. The D gene is left open where the match is weak. Clone size, where shown, is once, few, many, or a class for clones that have expanded.

TRBV11-2	TRBJ2-3	-	-	CASSLARTRDRATDTQYF	TGTGCCAGCAGCTTAGCCCGGACACGGGACCGGGCCACAGATACGCAGTATTTT
TRBV5-5	TRBJ2-6	-	-	CASSSTGSGANVLTF	TGTGCCAGCAGCTCGACGGGTTCCGGGGCCAACGTCCTGACTTTC
TRBV6-6	TRBJ2-1	-	TRBD1	CASSYSPGQTYNEQFF	TGTGCCAGCAGTTACTCTCCGGGACAGACCTACAATGAGCAGTTCTTC
TRBV2	TRBJ2-2	once	-	CASRPGPGGELFF	TGTGCCAGCAGGCCGGGACCGGGCGGGGAGCTGTTTTTT
TRBV10-3	TRBJ1-2	-	TRBD1	CAISPHRGHGYTF	TGTGCCATCAGCCCGCACAGGGGGCATGGCTACACCTTC
TRBV19	TRBJ1-3	-	TRBD1	CASRTGGSGNTIYF	TGTGCCAGTAGGACAGGGGGCTCTGGAAACACCATATATTTT
TRBV6-5	TRBJ1-3	-	TRBD1	CASSYSGTAGNTIYF	TGTGCCAGCAGTTACTCGGGGACAGCTGGAAACACCATATATTTT
TRBV18	TRBJ2-3	-	TRBD1	CASSPEWDREDSTDTQYF	TGTGCCAGCTCACCAGAATGGGACAGGGAGGATAGCACAGATACGCAGTATTTT
TRBV11-1	TRBJ2-3	once	TRBD2	CASSSGGPTDTQYF	TGTGCCAGCAGCTCGGGGGGACCCACAGATACGCAGTATTTT
TRBV18	TRBJ2-1	-	TRBD2	CASSPLGLAGGGEQFF	TGTGCCAGCTCACCCCTTGGACTAGCGGGAGGTGGTGAGCAGTTCTTC
TRBV5-1	TRBJ2-3	-	-	CASSLAIGSTDTQYF	TGCGCCAGCAGCTTGGCCATCGGGAGCACAGATACGCAGTATTTT
TRBV7-9	TRBJ1-2	once	-	CASSLGPGANYGYTF	TGTGCCAGCAGCTTAGGGCCAGGAGCAAACTATGGCTACACCTTC
TRBV5-8	TRBJ2-1	few	TRBD1	CASSYSGTGNEQFF	TGTGCCAGCAGCTACTCCGGGACAGGCAATGAGCAGTTCTTC
TRBV2	TRBJ2-7	-	TRBD2	CASVRLAGTWGGEQYF	TGTGCCAGCGTGAGACTAGCGGGAACCTGGGGGGGCGAGCAGTACTTC
TRBV6-4	TRBJ2-3	few	TRBD1	CASSDLPGQGHDTQYF	TGTGCCAGCAGTGACCTCCCGGGACAGGGGCATGATACGCAGTATTTT
TRBV5-1	TRBJ1-1	-	-	CASSSDTNTEAFF	TGCGCCAGCAGCTCAGACACGAACACTGAAGCTTTCTTT
TRBV6-5	TRBJ2-7	-	-	CASSYSGVEQYF	TGTGCCAGCAGTTACTCAGGGGTCGAGCAGTACTTC
TRBV27	TRBJ2-7	-	TRBD1	CASSLIGTGSSYEQYF	TGTGCCAGCAGTTTGATAGGGACAGGTAGCTCCTACGAGCAGTACTTC
TRBV11-1	TRBJ1-1	once	-	CASSLRHTEAFF	TGTGCCAGCAGCCTTCGTCACACTGAAGCTTTCTTT
TRBV5-6	TRBJ2-5	-	-	CASSLFRGETQYF	TGTGCCAGCAGCTTGTTCCGGGGGGAGACCCAGTACTTC
TRBV5-1	TRBJ1-2	-	-	CASSLDGYYGYTF	TGCGCCAGCAGCTTGGACGGGTACTATGGCTACACCTTC
TRBV9	TRBJ2-3	-	TRBD2	CASSVEGSGRTDTQYF	TGTGCCAGCAGCGTAGAGGGTAGCGGGAGGACAGATACGCAGTATTTT